This T cell receptor (beta chain) was sequenced in a study of cytomegalovirus exposure and HLA in healthy donors. Study-wide findings and caveats: Per a prior analysis, the majority of TCR beta V segments were productive roughly 90% or roughly 30% of the time.

This clone showed up just once. Its target is unknown. Trimming at V came to 9 bases and at J to 1 base, leaving 4 bases not matched to a gene. The germline V gene has CDR1 SNHLY and CDR2 FYNNEI. The CDR3 spans 13 residues. The PCR used 60 Vbeta and 13 Jbeta primers. Using immunoSEQ multiplex PCR, the repertoire was profiled, and TCRdb retains in-frame clones only, with some absent. Of about 200,000 clones listed, 75% to 90% were seen once; the top ten hold 5.5% to 7%. Sequencing input: PBMCs. The J gene is TRBJ2-5, the V gene TRBV2, with 8 bases fitting TRBD1. The clonotype comes from a woman in her forties or fifties in good health and CMV-seropositive. The CDR3 sequence is CARTGASQETQYF. CDR3 in DNA: TGTGCCAGGACAGGGGCCTCCCAAGAGACCCAGTACTTC.